The 23 T cell receptor beta chains below come from one sample, sequenced in a study of T-cell reconstitution after alpha-beta-depleted transplantation in children. A TCRbeta library incorporating unique molecular identifiers was prepared. TCRdb processed the PCR reads anew with MiXCR; each CDR3 protein has one entry. The table has approximately 200,000 distinct CDR3 sequences, more than 14% seen once. Sequenced material: PBMCs from the stem cell graft donor, taken from the stem cell graft. These receptors all come from a human donor who donated a stem cell graft to a child with acute lymphoblastic leukemia.

This clonotype was observed a handful of times. The chain carries TRBV7-8 and TRBJ2-7; 7 bases are shared with TRBD1. The length of the CDR3 is 18 residues. V lost 5 bases, J lost 2 bases, and 18 bases stayed unmatched. Per germline, CDR1 SGHVS and CDR2 FQNEAQ. This CDR3 is CASSLGYVGSGTAYEQYF. The CDR3, as DNA: TGTGCCAGCAGCCTAGGGTATGTGGGGTCCGGGACAGCCTACGAGCAGTACTTC.

This chain's CDR3 is CATGQGTLVNEQFF. The CDR3 bases are TGTGCCACCGGACAGGGAACCCTAGTAAATGAGCAGTTCTTC. The chain employs TRBV11-2 and TRBJ2-1, with 8 bases matching TRBD1. Per germline, CDR1 SGHAT and CDR2 FQNNGV. Trimming at V came to 10 bases and at J to 7 bases, leaving 12 bases not matched to a gene. CDR3 length: 14 amino acids.

The V gene is TRBV12-3 or TRBV12-4, the J gene TRBJ1-1; D unresolved. Trimming pared 8 bases from V and 1 base from J, leaving 5 bases between. CDR3 size: 11 residues. The CDR3 loop is CASGRNTEAFF. DNA for the CDR3: TGTGCCAGCGGTAGGAACACTGAAGCTTTCTTT.

This clonotype was picked up many times. V usage is TRBV5-1 and J usage is TRBJ2-1; 10 positions agree with TRBD1. This CDR3 is 15 amino acids long. Unmatched junction bases numbered 5, after V lost 0 bases and J lost 8 bases. Germline CDR1 SGHRS, CDR2 YFSETQ. The CDR3 reads CASSLGGTGDHEQFF. The CDR3 DNA reads as TGCGCCAGCAGCTTGGGCGGGACAGGGGATCATGAGCAGTTCTTC.

This clonotype showed up many times. V is TRBV24-1 and J is TRBJ2-1; 9 bases align to TRBD2. J was trimmed by 6 bases and V by 5 bases; bases with no gene match: 1. The CDR3 length is 13 residues. The germline gives CDR1 KGHDR, CDR2 SFDVKD. The CDR3 loop is CATSALAGNEQFF. CDR3 bases: TGTGCCACCAGTGCACTAGCGGGCAATGAGCAGTTCTTC.

In this sample, this clonotype turned up many times. The chain links TRBV19 to TRBJ2-5; tentative D call: TRBD2 (7 bases). The CDR3 consists of 14 residues. With 7 bases removed from V and 5 bases from J, the gap between germline ends came to 17 bases. The germline gives CDR1 LNHDA, CDR2 SQIVND (reference sequence). CDR3 nucleotide sequence: TGTGCCAGTAAATCAGCGGGAAGGGGGGAGACCCAGTACTTC. This sequence encodes CASKSAGRGETQYF. Full variable domain (outside the CDR3, taken from reference TRBV19 and TRBJ2-5): DGGITQSPKYLFRKEGQNVTLSCEQNLNHDAMYWYRQDPGQGLRLIYYSQIVNDFQKGDIAEGYSVSREKKESFPLTVTSAQKNPTAFYLCASKSAGRGETQYFGPGTRLLVL.

This clonotype occurred many times. This chain links TRBV3-1 with TRBJ2-7; no reliable D call. In germline, CDR1 is LGHDT, CDR2 YNNKEL (reference sequence). This CDR3 comprises 12 residues. V was pared by 2 bases and J by 6 bases, with 8 bases between. Here the CDR3 reads CASSQNFAEQYF. The CDR3 DNA sequence: TGTGCCAGCAGCCAAAATTTTGCCGAGCAGTACTTC.

In this sample, this clonotype turned up many times. The chain has TRBV6-5 and TRBJ1-1, with D perhaps TRBD1 (6 bases). The CDR3 is made up of 15 amino acids. From germline, CDR1 is MNHEY and CDR2 SVGAGI. Trimming removed 4 bases at V and 2 bases at J, with 14 bases between. The CDR3 sequence is CASSSLPGQNTEAFF. DNA for the CDR3: TGTGCCAGCAGTTCTCTTCCGGGACAAAACACTGAAGCTTTCTTT.

This chain uses TRBV29-1 with TRBJ2-5; no clear D. This CDR3 has 10 residues. Germline CDR1 and CDR2: SQVTM and ANQGSEA. V was cut by 4 bases and J by 5 bases, with 5 bases left in between. The CDR3 loop reads CSVGDETQYF. CDR3 nucleotides: TGCAGCGTTGGGGATGAGACCCAGTACTTC.

This clonotype was detected many times. The rearrangement joins TRBV5-1 to TRBJ2-5, with a tentative D call TRBD2 (5 bases). Trimming took 4 bases from V and 1 from J, leaving 8 bases between them. In germline, CDR1 is SGHRS, CDR2 YFSETQ. CDR3 length equals 13 residues. CDR3 nucleotide sequence: TGCGCCAGCAGCGAGGGAGCCCAAGAGACCCAGTACTTC. This translates into CASSEGAQETQYF.

The sample holds many counts of this clonotype. V is TRBV12-3 or TRBV12-4 and J is TRBJ2-1; tentative D call: TRBD2 (5 bases). This CDR3 contains 15 residues. Trimming cost V 4 bases and J 6 bases, with 16 bases left between them. The CDR3 reads CASSSPVREFNEQFF. The CDR3 coding sequence is TGTGCCAGCAGTTCCCCTGTGAGGGAGTTCAATGAGCAGTTCTTC.

This clonotype was counted many times. This chain joins TRBV4-1 and TRBJ1-5; TRBD1 is a possible D gene (6 bases). This CDR3 has 16 amino acids. Between the trimmed V and J ends, which lost 0 bases and 3 bases, there was a span of 12 bases. Germline assignment: CDR1 MGHRA and CDR2 YSYEKL. CDR3 in amino acids: CASSQEGQGINQPQHF. CDR3 bases: TGCGCCAGCAGCCAAGAGGGGCAGGGGATCAATCAGCCCCAGCATTTT.

This clonotype showed up many times. The rearrangement joins TRBV5-1 to TRBJ2-7, with 9 bases aligning to TRBD2. CDR1 is SGHRS and CDR2 is YFSETQ in the germline V gene. V lost 3 bases to trimming and J lost 5 bases; unmatched junction nucleotides: 6. The CDR3 runs to 14 residues. DNA for the CDR3: TGCGCCAGCAGCTCCGGACTAGCGTGGGACGAGCAGTACTTC. Its protein product is CASSSGLAWDEQYF.

This clonotype showed up many times. The chain has TRBV12-3 or TRBV12-4 and TRBJ2-4; D remains ambiguous. This CDR3 contains 13 residues. V was trimmed by 3 bases and J by 5 bases, leaving 8 bases between them. The CDR3 coding sequence is TGTGCCAGCAGTTTGTCAGTGCAAAACATTCAGTACTTC. It encodes CASSLSVQNIQYF.

As to this clonotype: A read error may be the cause here, since a much bigger clone is one base away. The conserved phenylalanine or tryptophan normally closing the CDR3 is absent here, so this likely arose from a read error. The J gene is TRBJ1-2, the V gene TRBV5-4, with D maybe TRBD1 (6 bases). The CDR3 consists of 13 residues. In germline, CDR1 is SGHNT, CDR2 YYREEE (reference sequence). V lost 2 bases to trimming and J lost 7 bases, with 12 bases between them. Written as DNA, the CDR3 is TGTGCCAGCAGCTTTTGGGGGGCGCGTGGCTACACCTCC. Translation gives CASSFWGARGYTS.

This clonotype appeared many times. The J gene is TRBJ1-1, the V gene TRBV7-9; TRBD1 matches at 8 bases. CDR1 is SEHNR and CDR2 is FQNEAQ in the germline V gene (reference sequence). V lost 5 bases and J lost 2; bases outside the gene matches: 7. This CDR3 comprises 15 residues. The CDR3 DNA is TGTGCCAGCAGCCCATCCCAGGGGGCAAACACTGAAGCTTTCTTT. Its protein product is CASSPSQGANTEAFF. Full variable domain (rest looked up from reference TRBV7-9 and TRBJ1-1): DTGVSQNPRHKITKRGQNVTFRCDPISEHNRLYWYRQTLGQGPEFLTYFQNEAQLEKSRLLSDRFSAERPKGSFSTLEIQRTEQGDSAMYLCASSPSQGANTEAFFGQGTRLTVV.

This clonotype was recorded at least ten times. The chain recombines TRBV11-3 with TRBJ2-1, with 7 nucleotides matching TRBD2. The CDR3 loop spans 15 amino acids. V lost 5 bases to trimming and J lost 9 bases; unmatched junction nucleotides: 13. Germline loops: CDR1 SGHNT, CDR2 YENEEA. The CDR3 protein is CASSQRGVGGIEQFF. For the CDR3, the DNA is TGTGCCAGCAGCCAGAGGGGTGTGGGGGGGATTGAGCAGTTCTTC.

The table lists this clonotype with many counts. This sequence joins TRBV20-1 and TRBJ2-7; the match to TRBD1 covers 8 bases. The CDR3 has 14 residues. The V gene end was trimmed by 8 bases and the J gene end by 5 bases; junction bases not matched to a gene: 14. Per the germline V gene, CDR1 is DFQATT and CDR2 is SNEGSKA (reference sequence). CDR3 DNA sequence: TGCAGTTCCAGGCCGGGACAGGTTATTGACGAGCAGTACTTC. Amino acid sequence: CSSRPGQVIDEQYF.

This clonotype appeared many times. This chain joins TRBV5-6 and TRBJ2-1, with 9 bases that match TRBD2. Germline V gene sequence: CDR1 SGHDT, CDR2 YYEEEE. The CDR3 is 15 residues long. V dropped 0 bases and J dropped 10; count of bases not matched to a gene: 8. CDR3 sequence reads: CASSLGVSGRWEQFF. CDR3 nucleotide sequence: TGTGCCAGCAGCTTGGGAGTTAGCGGGAGATGGGAGCAGTTCTTC.

This clonotype turned up a few times. The V gene is TRBV20-1, the J gene TRBJ2-1; TRBD2 agrees at 11 bases. The J segment lost 3 bases and the V segment lost 1 base, leaving 11 bases of the junction unmatched. The germline gives CDR1 DFQATT, CDR2 SNEGSKA (reference sequence). The CDR3 length is 18 residues. For the CDR3, the DNA is TGCAGTGCTAGAGGGCCACTAGCGGGAGAAAGCGGCTACAATGAGCAGTTCTTC. Translated: CSARGPLAGESGYNEQFF.

This clonotype was detected many times. This chain joins TRBV4-2 and TRBJ2-5; no clear D gene. Trimming shortened V by 0 bases and J by 2 bases, and 10 bases separated the two germline ends. The CDR3 is made up of 15 amino acids. CDR1 is LGHNA, CDR2 YNFKEQ, per germline. The DNA for the CDR3 is TGTGCCAGCAGCCAAGAAGGGCGGTTACAAGAGACCCAGTACTTC. It is translated as CASSQEGRLQETQYF.

This rearrangement joins TRBV20-1 to TRBJ2-7, with TRBD2 identical over 9 bases. CDR1 DFQATT and CDR2 SNEGSKA come from the germline V gene (reference sequence). The V and J ends lost 5 bases and 5 bases, in that order; junction bases with no gene match: 7. The CDR3 is made up of 13 amino acids. This chain's CDR3 is CSAPLAGVDEQYF. CDR3 coding DNA: TGCAGTGCTCCATTAGCGGGAGTCGACGAGCAGTACTTC.

V gene TRBV24-1 combines with J gene TRBJ2-1, with TRBD1 as a possible D gene (6 bases). Germline V gives CDR1 KGHDR, CDR2 SFDVKD. The CDR3 totals 15 residues. Trimming took 3 bases from V and 6 from J, leaving 14 bases between them. In DNA form, the CDR3 reads TGTGCCACCAGTGATACAGGGACCTATGCCAATGAGCAGTTCTTC. As protein: CATSDTGTYANEQFF.